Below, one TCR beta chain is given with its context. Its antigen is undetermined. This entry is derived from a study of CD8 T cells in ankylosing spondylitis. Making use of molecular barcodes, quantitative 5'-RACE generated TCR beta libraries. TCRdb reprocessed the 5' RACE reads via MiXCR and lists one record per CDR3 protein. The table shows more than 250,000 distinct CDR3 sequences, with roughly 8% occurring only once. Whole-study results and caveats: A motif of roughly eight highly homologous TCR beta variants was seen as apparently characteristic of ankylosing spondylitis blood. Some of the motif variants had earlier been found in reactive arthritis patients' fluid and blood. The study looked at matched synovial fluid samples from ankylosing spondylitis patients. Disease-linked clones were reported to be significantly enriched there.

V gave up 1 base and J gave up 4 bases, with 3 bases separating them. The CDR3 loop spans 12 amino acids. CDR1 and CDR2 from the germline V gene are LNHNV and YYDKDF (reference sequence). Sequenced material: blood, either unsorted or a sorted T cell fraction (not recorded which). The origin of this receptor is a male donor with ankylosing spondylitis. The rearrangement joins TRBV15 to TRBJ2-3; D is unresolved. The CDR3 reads CATSRGADTQYF. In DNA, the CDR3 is TGTGCCACCAGCAGAGGCGCAGATACGCAGTATTTT.